The present T cell receptor (beta chain) was sequenced within a study of cytomegalovirus exposure and HLA in healthy donors. This PCR relied on a set of 60 Vbeta primers and 13 Jbeta primers. Sequencing used immunoSEQ multiplex PCR; TCRdb keeps in-frame clones, though not all of them. This sample carries 150,000 to 200,000 clones, around 63% of them seen once, and the ten largest clones take less than 5%. As to this clone: The same CDR3 can be traced to other DNA sequences in this sample.

The CDR3 length is 13 residues. Deletions cut 1 base from V and 5 bases from J, with 6 bases between. Per germline, CDR1 GTSNPN and CDR2 SVGIG (reference sequence). What was sequenced was PBMCs. The genes are TRBV30 and TRBJ1-6, with D possibly matching TRBD1 (5 bases). The origin of this receptor is a young woman in good health and CMV-seropositive. The CDR3 DNA reads as TGTGCCTGGAGTGGGACAAATAATTCACCCCTCCACTTT. This translates into CAWSGTNNSPLHF.